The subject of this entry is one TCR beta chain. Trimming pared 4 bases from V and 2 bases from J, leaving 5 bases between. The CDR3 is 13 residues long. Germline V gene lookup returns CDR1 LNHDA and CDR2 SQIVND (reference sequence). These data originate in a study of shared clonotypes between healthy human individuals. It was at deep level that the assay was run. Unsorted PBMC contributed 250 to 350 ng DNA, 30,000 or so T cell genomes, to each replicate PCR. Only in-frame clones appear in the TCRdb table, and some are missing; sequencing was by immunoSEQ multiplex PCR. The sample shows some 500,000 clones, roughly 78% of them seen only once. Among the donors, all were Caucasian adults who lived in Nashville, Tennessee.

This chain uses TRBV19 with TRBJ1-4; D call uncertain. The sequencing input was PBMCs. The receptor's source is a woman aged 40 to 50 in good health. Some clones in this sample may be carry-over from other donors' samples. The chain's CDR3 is CASSTGTNEKLFF. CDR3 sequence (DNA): TGTGCCAGTAGTACGGGGACTAATGAAAAACTGTTTTTT.